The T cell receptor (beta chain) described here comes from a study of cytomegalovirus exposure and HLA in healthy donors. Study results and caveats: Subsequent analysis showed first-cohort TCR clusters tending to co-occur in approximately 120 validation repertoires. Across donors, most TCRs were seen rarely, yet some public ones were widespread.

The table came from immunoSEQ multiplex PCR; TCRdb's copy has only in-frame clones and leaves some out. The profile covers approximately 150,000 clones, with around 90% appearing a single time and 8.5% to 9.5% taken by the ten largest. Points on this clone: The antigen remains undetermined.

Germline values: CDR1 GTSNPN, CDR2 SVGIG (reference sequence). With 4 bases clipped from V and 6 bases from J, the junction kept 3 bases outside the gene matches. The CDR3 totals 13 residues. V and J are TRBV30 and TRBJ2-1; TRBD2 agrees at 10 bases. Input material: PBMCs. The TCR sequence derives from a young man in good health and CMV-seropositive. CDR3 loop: CAWTRTSGNEQFF. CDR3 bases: TGTGCCTGGACAAGGACTAGCGGCAATGAGCAGTTCTTC.